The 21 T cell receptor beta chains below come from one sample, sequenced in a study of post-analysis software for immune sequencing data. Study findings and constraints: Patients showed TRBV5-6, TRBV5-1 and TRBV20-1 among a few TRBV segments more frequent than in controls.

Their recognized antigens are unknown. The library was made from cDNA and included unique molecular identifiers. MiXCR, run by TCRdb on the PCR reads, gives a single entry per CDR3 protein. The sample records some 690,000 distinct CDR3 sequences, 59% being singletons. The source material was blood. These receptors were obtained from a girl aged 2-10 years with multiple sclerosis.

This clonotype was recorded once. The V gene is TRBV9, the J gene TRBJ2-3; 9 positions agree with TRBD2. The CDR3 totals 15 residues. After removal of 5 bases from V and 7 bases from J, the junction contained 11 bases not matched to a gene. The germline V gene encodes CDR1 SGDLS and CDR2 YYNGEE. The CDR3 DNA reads TGTGCCAGCAGTCTCGGGCTAGCGGGGAAGAATACGCAGTATTTT. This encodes CASSLGLAGKNTQYF. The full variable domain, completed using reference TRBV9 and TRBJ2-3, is DSGVTQTPKHLITATGQRVTLRCSPRSGDLSVYWYQQSLDQGLQFLIQYYNGEERAKGNILERFSAQQFPDLHSELNLSSLELGDSALYFCASSLGLAGKNTQYFGPGTRLTVL.

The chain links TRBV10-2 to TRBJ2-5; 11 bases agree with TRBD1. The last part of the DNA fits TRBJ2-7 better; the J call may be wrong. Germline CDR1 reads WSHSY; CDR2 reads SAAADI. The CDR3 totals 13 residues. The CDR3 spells CASRAGQGDEQYF. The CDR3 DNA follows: TGCGCCAGCAGGGCGGGACAGGGGGACGAGCAGTACTTC.

The CDR3 loop reads CSAERTSGSSHQETQYF. Written as DNA, the CDR3 is TGCAGTGCTGAGAGGACTAGCGGGAGCTCTCACCAAGAGACCCAGTACTTC. The rearrangement uses TRBV20-1 and TRBJ2-5, with 13 bases lining up with TRBD2. CDR1 is DFQATT and CDR2 is SNEGSKA in the germline V gene (reference sequence). The CDR3 loop spans 17 amino acids. Unmatched junction bases numbered 9, after V lost 5 bases and J lost 0 bases.

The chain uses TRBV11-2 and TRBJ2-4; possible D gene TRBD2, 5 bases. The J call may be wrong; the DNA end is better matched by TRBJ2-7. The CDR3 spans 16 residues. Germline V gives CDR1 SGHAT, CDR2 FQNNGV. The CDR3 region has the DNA TGTGCCAGCAGCTTAAGGTCTAGCCTTGGCTCCTACGAGCAGTACTTC. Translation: CASSLRSSLGSYEQYF.

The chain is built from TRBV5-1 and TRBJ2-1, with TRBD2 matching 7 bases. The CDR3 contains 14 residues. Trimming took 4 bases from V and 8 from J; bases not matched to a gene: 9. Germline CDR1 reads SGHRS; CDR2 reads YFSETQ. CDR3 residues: CASSLLLARDEQFF. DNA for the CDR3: TGCGCCAGCAGCCTTTTACTAGCGCGCGATGAGCAGTTCTTC.

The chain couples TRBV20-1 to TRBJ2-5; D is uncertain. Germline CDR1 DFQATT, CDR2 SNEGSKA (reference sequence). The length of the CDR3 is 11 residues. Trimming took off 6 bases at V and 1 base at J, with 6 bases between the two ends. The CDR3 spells CSAATQETQYF. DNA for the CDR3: TGCAGTGCAGCAACCCAAGAGACCCAGTACTTC.

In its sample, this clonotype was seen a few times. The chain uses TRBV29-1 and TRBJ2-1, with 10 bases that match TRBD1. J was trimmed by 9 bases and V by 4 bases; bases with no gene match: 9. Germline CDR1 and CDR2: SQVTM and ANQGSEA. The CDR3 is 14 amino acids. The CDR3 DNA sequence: TGCAGCGTTGGAGGGGACAGGGGACTTGGTGAGCAGTTCTTC. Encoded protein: CSVGGDRGLGEQFF.

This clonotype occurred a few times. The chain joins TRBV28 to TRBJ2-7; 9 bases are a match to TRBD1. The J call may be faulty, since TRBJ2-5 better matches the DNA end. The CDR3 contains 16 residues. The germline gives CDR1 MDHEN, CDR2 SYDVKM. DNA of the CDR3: TGTGCCAGCAGTTCCCTAGGACAGGGGAGGGCACGGACCCAGTACTTC. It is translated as CASSSLGQGRARTQYF.

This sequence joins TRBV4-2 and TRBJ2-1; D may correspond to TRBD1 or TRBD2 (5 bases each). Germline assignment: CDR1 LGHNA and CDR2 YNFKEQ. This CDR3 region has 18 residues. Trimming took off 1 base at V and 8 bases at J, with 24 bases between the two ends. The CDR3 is CASSQVLGVWAGSYEQFF. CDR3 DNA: TGTGCCAGCAGCCAAGTGTTAGGGGTGTGGGCGGGTTCTTATGAGCAGTTCTTC.

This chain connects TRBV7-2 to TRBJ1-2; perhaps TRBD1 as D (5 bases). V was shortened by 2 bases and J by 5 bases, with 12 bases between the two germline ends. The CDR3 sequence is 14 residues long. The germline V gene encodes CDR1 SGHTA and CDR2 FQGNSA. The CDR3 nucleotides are TGTGCCAGCAGCTTACAGGGTGGGCCTTATGGCTACACCTTC. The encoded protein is CASSLQGGPYGYTF.

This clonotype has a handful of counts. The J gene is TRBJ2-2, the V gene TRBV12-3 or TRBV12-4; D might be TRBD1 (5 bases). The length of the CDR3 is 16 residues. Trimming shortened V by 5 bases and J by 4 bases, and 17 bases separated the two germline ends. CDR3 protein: CASSTKGWFGTGELFF. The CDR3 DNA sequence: TGTGCCAGCAGTACTAAGGGGTGGTTTGGCACCGGGGAGCTGTTTTTT.

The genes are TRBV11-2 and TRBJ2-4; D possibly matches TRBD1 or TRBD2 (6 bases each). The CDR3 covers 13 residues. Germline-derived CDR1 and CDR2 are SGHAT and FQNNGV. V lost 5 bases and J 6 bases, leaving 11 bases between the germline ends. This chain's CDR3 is CASSPGDTNIQYF. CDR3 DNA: TGTGCCAGCAGCCCGGGGGACACAAACATTCAGTACTTC.

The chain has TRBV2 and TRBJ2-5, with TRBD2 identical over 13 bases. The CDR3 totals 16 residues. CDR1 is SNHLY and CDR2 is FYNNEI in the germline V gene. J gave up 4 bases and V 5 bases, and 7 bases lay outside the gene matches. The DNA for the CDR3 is TGTGCCAGCAGTAGGACTAGCGGGGGATCCCCAGAGACCCAGTACTTC. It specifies CASSRTSGGSPETQYF.

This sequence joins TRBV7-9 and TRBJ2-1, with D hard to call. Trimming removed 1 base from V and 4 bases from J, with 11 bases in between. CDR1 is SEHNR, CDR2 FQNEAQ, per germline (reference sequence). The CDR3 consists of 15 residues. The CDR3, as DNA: TGTGCCAGCAGCTTAGGTAGGGCCGGTTACAATGAGCAGTTCTTC. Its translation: CASSLGRAGYNEQFF.

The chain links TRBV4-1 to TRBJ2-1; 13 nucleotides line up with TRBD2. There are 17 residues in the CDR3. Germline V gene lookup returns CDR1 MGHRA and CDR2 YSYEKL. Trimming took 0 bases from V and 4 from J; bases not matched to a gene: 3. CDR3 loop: CASSQEGGLAGYNEQFF. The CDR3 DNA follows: TGCGCCAGCAGCCAAGAGGGGGGACTAGCGGGATACAATGAGCAGTTCTTC.

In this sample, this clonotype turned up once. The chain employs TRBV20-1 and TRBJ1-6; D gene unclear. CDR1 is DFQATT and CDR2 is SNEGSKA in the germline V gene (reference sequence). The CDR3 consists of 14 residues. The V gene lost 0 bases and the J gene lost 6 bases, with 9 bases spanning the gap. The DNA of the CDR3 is TGCAGTGCTAGAGATAGACGGATTAATTCACCCCTCCACTTT. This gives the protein CSARDRRINSPLHF.

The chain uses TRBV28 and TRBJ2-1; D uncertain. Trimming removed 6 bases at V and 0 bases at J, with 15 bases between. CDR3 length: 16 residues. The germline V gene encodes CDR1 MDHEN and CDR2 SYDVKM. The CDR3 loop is CASRPHGLASYNEQFF. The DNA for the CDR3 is TGTGCCAGCAGGCCCCACGGGTTAGCCTCCTACAATGAGCAGTTCTTC.

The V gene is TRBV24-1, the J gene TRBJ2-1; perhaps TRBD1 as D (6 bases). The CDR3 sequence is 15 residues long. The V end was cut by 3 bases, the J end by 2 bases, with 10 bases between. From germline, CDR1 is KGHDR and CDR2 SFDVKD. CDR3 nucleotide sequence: TGTGCCACCAGTGATGGGGGCACCACCTACAATGAGCAGTTCTTC. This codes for CATSDGGTTYNEQFF.

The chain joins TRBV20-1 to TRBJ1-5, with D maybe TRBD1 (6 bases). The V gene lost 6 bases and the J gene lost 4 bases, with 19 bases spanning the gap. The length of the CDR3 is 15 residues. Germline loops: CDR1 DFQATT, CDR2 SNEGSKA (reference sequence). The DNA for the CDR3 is TGCAGTGCCCCAGCTTCAGGGGCACGGAATCAGCCCCAGCATTTT. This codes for CSAPASGARNQPQHF.

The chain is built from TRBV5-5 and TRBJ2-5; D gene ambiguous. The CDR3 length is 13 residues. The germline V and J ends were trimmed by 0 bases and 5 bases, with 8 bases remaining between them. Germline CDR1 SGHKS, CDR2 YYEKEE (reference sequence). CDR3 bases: TGTGCCAGCAGCTTGGAGGCCGCGGAGACCCAGTACTTC. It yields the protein CASSLEAAETQYF.

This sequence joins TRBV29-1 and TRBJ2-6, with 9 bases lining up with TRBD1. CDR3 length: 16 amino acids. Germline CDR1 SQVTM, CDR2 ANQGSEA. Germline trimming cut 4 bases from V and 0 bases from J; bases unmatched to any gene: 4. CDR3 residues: CSVGPGQGSGANVLTF. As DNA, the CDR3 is TGCAGCGTTGGCCCGGGACAGGGCTCTGGGGCCAACGTCCTGACTTTC.